This is a list of T cell receptor beta chains from one sample in a study of T cell responses to AZD1222 COVID-19 vaccine. Sequencing was performed with immunoSEQ multiplex PCR; in TCRdb, only in-frame clones are kept and a portion is missing. The sample includes 130,000 or so clones, about 90% of them seen just once. The sequenced sample was peripheral blood, obtained on day 0 of AZD1222 vaccination. The receptors were gathered from an adult in good health. Both conserved end residues are part of each CDR3. Each record gives: V gene, J gene, CDR3 protein.

V: TRBV4-1
J: TRBJ1-2
CDR3: CASSQGGVNYGYTF

V: TRBV14
J: TRBJ2-1
CDR3: CASSQDRGISNNEQFF

V: TRBV6-5
J: TRBJ1-6
CDR3: CASSSGQFYNSPLHF

V: TRBV11-2
J: TRBJ2-3
CDR3: CASSLRGGGSTDTQYF

V: TRBV4-3
J: TRBJ1-2
CDR3: CASSPGTSGGYGYTF

V: TRBV3-1/TRBV3-2
J: TRBJ2-3
CDR3: CASSPTGESTDTQYF

V: TRBV3-1/TRBV3-2
J: TRBJ2-7
CDR3: CASSQWTVGVNEQYF

V: TRBV3-1/TRBV3-2
J: TRBJ1-2
CDR3: CASSQGEVGTLYTF

V: TRBV7-3
J: TRBJ2-7
CDR3: CASSLLPPGTGSYEQYF

V: TRBV5-4
J: TRBJ1-2
CDR3: CASSGSQGSGYTF

V: TRBV29-1
J: TRBJ1-2
CDR3: CSVRDRGKDGYTF

V: TRBV9
J: TRBJ1-5
CDR3: CASSRGGQLDQPQHF

V: TRBV28
J: TRBJ1-1
CDR3: CASSLLSVNTEAFF

V: TRBV2
J: TRBJ2-1
CDR3: CASSVGGRNNEQFF

V: TRBV30
J: TRBJ2-3
CDR3: CAWSGTGYTDTQYF

V: TRBV7-2
J: TRBJ2-7
CDR3: CASSDRVRYEQYF

V: TRBV30
J: TRBJ2-7
CDR3: CAWSRQTGPPYPYEQYF

V: TRBV19
J: TRBJ2-2
CDR3: CASNLGHYTGELFF

V: TRBV4-1
J: TRBJ2-7
CDR3: CASSHPIGTSGERSEQYF

V: TRBV27
J: TRBJ2-7
CDR3: CASSWGTGPYEQYF

V: TRBV6-2/TRBV6-3
J: TRBJ2-7
CDR3: CASSIRDRAYEQYF

V: TRBV5-4
J: TRBJ1-1
CDR3: CASSRTMNTEAFF

V: TRBV5-4
J: TRBJ2-5
CDR3: CASSLGGQGQETQYF

V: TRBV7-7
J: TRBJ2-1
CDR3: CASSLALGWYNEQFF

V: TRBV9
J: TRBJ2-6
CDR3: CASSDRPGQSSGANVLTF

V: TRBV11-3
J: TRBJ2-7
CDR3: CASGQGSSYEQYF

V: TRBV6-1
J: TRBJ1-3
CDR3: CASSETVGALYSGNTIYF

V: TRBV5-1
J: TRBJ2-5
CDR3: CASSLGVSGKETQYF

V: TRBV4-1
J: TRBJ2-5
CDR3: CASSQDRAVATQYF

V: TRBV19
J: TRBJ2-4
CDR3: CASSMQSRAKNIQYF

V: TRBV3-1/TRBV3-2
J: TRBJ2-5
CDR3: CASSQPGAGGETQYF

V: TRBV15
J: TRBJ2-3
CDR3: CATSGRGGTSTDTQYF

V: TRBV20-1
J: TRBJ2-2
CDR3: CSASTRIANTGELFF

V: TRBV7-2
J: TRBJ2-3
CDR3: CASSQTVADTQYF

V: TRBV19
J: TRBJ2-3
CDR3: CASSMVPDTQYF

V: TRBV29-1
J: TRBJ1-2
CDR3: CSVARQNYGYTF

V: TRBV28
J: TRBJ1-6
CDR3: CAWRSSYNSPLHF

V: TRBV14
J: TRBJ1-6
CDR3: CASSPGSSPLHF

V: TRBV7-2
J: TRBJ1-4
CDR3: CASRGNRDEKLFF

V: TRBV18
J: TRBJ2-7
CDR3: CASSPTDSYEQYF

V: TRBV7-2
J: TRBJ2-2
CDR3: CASSLGPLSTGELFF

V: TRBV7-9
J: TRBJ2-7
CDR3: CASSLESGSSYEQYF

V: TRBV10-3
J: TRBJ1-5
CDR3: CAIRPAGEGNQPQHF

V: TRBV27
J: TRBJ2-6
CDR3: CASSFWDSGANVLTF

V: TRBV10-1
J: TRBJ2-3
CDR3: CASSGLDTQYF

V: TRBV6-1
J: TRBJ1-4
CDR3: CASSDSKGLNEKLFF

V: TRBV2
J: TRBJ2-1
CDR3: CASTKGGSSYNEQFF

V: TRBV5-1
J: TRBJ2-3
CDR3: CASSQPQGASTDTQYF

V: TRBV20-1
J: TRBJ2-1
CDR3: CSASPYNEQFF

V: TRBV30
J: TRBJ2-2
CDR3: CAWLAANTGELFF

V: TRBV4-3
J: TRBJ1-2
CDR3: CASSQDYRGGYGYTF

V: TRBV2
J: TRBJ1-1
CDR3: CASRLGPYEAFF

V: TRBV3-1/TRBV3-2
J: TRBJ1-3
CDR3: CASSQVHNSGNTIYF

V: TRBV21-1
J: TRBJ1-2
CDR3: CASSKYGARKKYGYTF

V: TRBV29-1
J: TRBJ1-1
CDR3: CSVLLQLNTEAFF